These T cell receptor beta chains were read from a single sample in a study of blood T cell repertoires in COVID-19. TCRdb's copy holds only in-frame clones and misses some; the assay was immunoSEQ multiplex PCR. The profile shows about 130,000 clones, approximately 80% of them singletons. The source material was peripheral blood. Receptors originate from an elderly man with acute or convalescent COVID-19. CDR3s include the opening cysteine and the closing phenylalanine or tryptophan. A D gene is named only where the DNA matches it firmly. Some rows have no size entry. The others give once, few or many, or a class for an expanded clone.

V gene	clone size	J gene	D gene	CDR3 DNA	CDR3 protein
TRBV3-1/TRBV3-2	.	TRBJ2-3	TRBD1	TGTGCCAGCAGCCAGCAGGGGGCTGGAGGAGATACGCAGTATTTT	CASSQQGAGGDTQYF
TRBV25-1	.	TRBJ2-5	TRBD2	TGTGCCAGCAGTGAATCGACGGGGGGTGGGGAGACCCAGTACTTC	CASSESTGGGETQYF
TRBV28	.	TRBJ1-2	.	TGTGCCAGCAGTTCTAGTCCAACTAACTATGGCTACACCTTC	CASSSSPTNYGYTF
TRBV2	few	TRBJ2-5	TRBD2	TGTGCCAGCAAAGGGGAGGGGGAGACCCAGTACTTC	CASKGEGETQYF
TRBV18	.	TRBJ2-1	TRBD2	TGTGCCAGCTCACCGGGACTAGACAATGAGCAGTTCTTC	CASSPGLDNEQFF
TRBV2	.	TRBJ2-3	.	TGTGCCAGCAAGAATAGAGGGGGGGCCATCGGGGATACGCAGTATTTT	CASKNRGGAIGDTQYF
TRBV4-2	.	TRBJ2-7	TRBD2	TGTGCCAGCAGCCAAGCAAGGCCGGGACTAGCGGGGGCTGAATACTCCTACGAGCAGTACTTC	CASSQARPGLAGAEYSYEQYF
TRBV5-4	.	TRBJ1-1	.	TGTGCCAGCAGCTTGGGCGCAGGGGCGACTGAAGCTTTCTTT	CASSLGAGATEAFF
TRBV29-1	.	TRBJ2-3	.	TGCAGCGTTCTCTCGGGGGACCATACGCAGTATTTT	CSVLSGDHTQYF
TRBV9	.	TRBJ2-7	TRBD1	TGTGCCAGCAGCGTAGGGGGGACAGGGATACGTGGCGAGCAGTACTTC	CASSVGGTGIRGEQYF
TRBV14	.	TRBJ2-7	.	TGTGCCAGCAGCCGAGGGGGTATAGCGGGCCTGAGGGAGCAGTACTTC	CASSRGGIAGLREQYF
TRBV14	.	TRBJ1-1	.	TGTGCCAGCAGCCAAGCGATGACAAGGGCTTTCTTT	CASSQAMTRAFF
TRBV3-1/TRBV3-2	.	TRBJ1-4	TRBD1	TGTGCCAGCAGCACAGGGGGAGGGCATAATGAAAAACTGTTTTTT	CASSTGGGHNEKLFF
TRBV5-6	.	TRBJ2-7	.	TGTGCCAGCAGCTCCCTCGGGCGGGATTACGAGCAGTACTTC	CASSSLGRDYEQYF
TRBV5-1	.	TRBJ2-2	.	TGCGCCAGCAGCTTGGCAGTGGACACCGGGGAGCTGTTTTTT	CASSLAVDTGELFF
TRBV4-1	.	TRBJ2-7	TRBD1	TGCGCCAGCAGCCAAGATACAGGGGGCAATTCCTACGAGCAGTACTTC	CASSQDTGGNSYEQYF
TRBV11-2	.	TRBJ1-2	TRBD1	TGTGCCAGCAGCTACGACAGGGGAGTGAATGGCTACACCTTC	CASSYDRGVNGYTF
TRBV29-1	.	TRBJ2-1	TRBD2	TGCAGCGTTGAGGGGAGCCAGCGGGGGGGCAGAAGGTCCTACAATGAGCAGTTCTTC	CSVEGSQRGGRRSYNEQFF
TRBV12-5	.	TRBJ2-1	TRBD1	TGTGCTAGTGCCGCCGGGACAGGGGATTATGAGCAGTTCTTC	CASAAGTGDYEQFF
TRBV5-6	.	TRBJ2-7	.	TGTGCCAGCAGCTTCAGAGGATCGCGGGAGCAGTACTTC	CASSFRGSREQYF
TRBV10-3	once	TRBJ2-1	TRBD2	TGTGCCATCAGTGACAGACCGGGACTAGCGGGGGGTGATGAGCAGTTCTTC	CAISDRPGLAGGDEQFF
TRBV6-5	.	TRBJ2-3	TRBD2	TGTGCCAGCAATTTGAGCGGGGGGAGCACAGATACGCAGTATTTT	CASNLSGGSTDTQYF
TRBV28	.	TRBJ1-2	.	TGTGCCAGCAGTTTATCGGCAGGGGTCAAAGGCGGCTACACCTTC	CASSLSAGVKGGYTF
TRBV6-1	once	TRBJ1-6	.	TGTGCCAGCAGTGACCCCCTGAGCTCCTATAATTCACCCCTCCACTTT	CASSDPLSSYNSPLHF
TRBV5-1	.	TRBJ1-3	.	TGCGCCAGCAGCTTACGAGTATTGGGGAGTGGAGGAAACACCATATATTTT	CASSLRVLGSGGNTIYF
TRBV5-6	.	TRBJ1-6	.	TGTGCCAGCAGCCTAGACAGACAAAATTCACCCCTCCACTTT	CASSLDRQNSPLHF
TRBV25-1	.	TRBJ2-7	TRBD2	TGTGCCAGCAGTGAATACGTAGCGGGGAACTACGAGCAGTACTTC	CASSEYVAGNYEQYF
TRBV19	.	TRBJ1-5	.	TGTGCCAGTAGTATACCTCCCCGCAATCAGCCCCAGCATTTT	CASSIPPRNQPQHF
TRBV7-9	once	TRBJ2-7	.	TGTGCCAGCAGCTTAGGACAGTGGGACGAGCAGTACTTC	CASSLGQWDEQYF
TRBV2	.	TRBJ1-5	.	TGTGCCAGCACCGCGAGGGATCGTAATCAGCCCCAGCATTTT	CASTARDRNQPQHF
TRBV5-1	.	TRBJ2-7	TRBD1	TGCGCCAGCAGCGATACGGGACAGAGCTCCTACGAGCAGTACTTC	CASSDTGQSSYEQYF
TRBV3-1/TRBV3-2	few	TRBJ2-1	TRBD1	TGTGCCAGCAGCTTGACCGGGACAGGGCGCGATGAGCAGTTCTTC	CASSLTGTGRDEQFF
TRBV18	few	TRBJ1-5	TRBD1	TGTGCCAGCTCACTACAGGGGGCAGGGCAGCCCCAGCATTTT	CASSLQGAGQPQHF
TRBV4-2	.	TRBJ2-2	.	TGTGCCAGCAGCCAAATAGGGGGCGGGGAGCTGTTTTTT	CASSQIGGGELFF
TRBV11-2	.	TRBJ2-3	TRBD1	TGTGCCAGCAGCCTTCGGACAGGGGCAGATACGCAGTATTTT	CASSLRTGADTQYF
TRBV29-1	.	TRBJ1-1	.	TGCAGCGTTGTAGGCAGGATCAGGATGAACACTGAAGCTTTCTTT	CSVVGRIRMNTEAFF
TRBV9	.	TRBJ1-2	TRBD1	TGTGCCAGCAGCCCAGAGGACAGGGGATACTATGGCTACACCTTC	CASSPEDRGYYGYTF
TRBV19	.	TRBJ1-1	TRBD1	TGTGCCAGTACCGATGGGGGCCGGGACAGGGAAGCTTTCTTT	CASTDGGRDREAFF
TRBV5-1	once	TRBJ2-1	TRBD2	TGCGCCAGCAGCTTGGAACTAGCGGGGGTGACGAATGAGCAGTTCTTC	CASSLELAGVTNEQFF
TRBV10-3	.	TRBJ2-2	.	TGTGCCATCAGCACATCGGGGGAGGCCCCAACCAGACACCGGGGAGCTGTTTTT	CAISTSGEAPTRHRGAVF
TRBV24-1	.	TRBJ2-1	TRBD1	TGTGCCTCCGAATCCGGGACAGGGGCCTACAATGAGCAGTTCTTC	CASESGTGAYNEQFF
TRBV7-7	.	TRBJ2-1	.	TGTGCCAGCAGCCCGGGCAGGGTGATCTCCTACAATGAGCAGTTCTTC	CASSPGRVISYNEQFF
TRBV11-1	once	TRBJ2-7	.	TGTGCCAGCAGCTCCCCCGGTCGGGGTGGGAAGCAGTACTTC	CASSSPGRGGKQYF
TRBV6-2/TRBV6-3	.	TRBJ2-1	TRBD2	TGTGCCAGCAGTCGGGGGGGGGCCTACAATGAGCAGTTCTTC	CASSRGGAYNEQFF
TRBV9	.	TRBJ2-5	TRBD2	TGTGCCAGCAGTCCCGGACTAGCGGGGGGGAGAGAGACCCAGTACTTC	CASSPGLAGGRETQYF
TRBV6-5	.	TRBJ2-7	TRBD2	TGTGCCAGCAGTTACCGACTAGCGGGGGGTAGTGGGGAGCAGTACTTC	CASSYRLAGGSGEQYF
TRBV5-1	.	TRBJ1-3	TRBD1	TGCGCCAGCAGCTTGGAGGGGACAGGTTTTGGAAACACCATATATTTT	CASSLEGTGFGNTIYF
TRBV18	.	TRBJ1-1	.	TGTGCCAGCTCACCAAAACTAGGACGGAACACTGAAGCTTTCTTT	CASSPKLGRNTEAFF
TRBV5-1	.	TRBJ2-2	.	TGCGCCAGCAGCCCGACTTTTTCGGGGACCGGGGAGCTGTTTTTT	CASSPTFSGTGELFF
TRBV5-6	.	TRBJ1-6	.	TGTGCCAGCAGCTCCGGGGACACGAATAATTCACCCCTCCACTTT	CASSSGDTNNSPLHF
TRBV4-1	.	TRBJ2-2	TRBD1	TGCGCCAGCAGCCAGGACAGGGGACCGAACACCGGGGAGCTGTTTTTT	CASSQDRGPNTGELFF